This T cell receptor (beta chain) is from a study of OX40 agonist ivuxolimab in advanced cancers. Clones were sequenced by immunoSEQ multiplex PCR, and TCRdb holds only the in-frame ones, with some missing. This repertoire shows 20,000 to 25,000 clones, just over 85% found once; its top ten account for roughly 22%. The CDR3 length is 14 residues. V lost 5 bases and J lost 5; bases outside the gene matches: 7. Germline values: CDR1 LNHNV, CDR2 YYDKDF (reference sequence). The receptor's source is an adult with an advanced solid tumor such as melanoma, head and neck, liver or kidney cancer. The sample here was CD4+ or CD8+ T cells sorted from blood, taken in a trial of the OX40 agonist ivuxolimab. The V call is TRBV15, the J call TRBJ2-7; TRBD1 matches 9 bases. The CDR3 sequence is CATSLSQGANEQYF. The DNA of the CDR3 is TGTGCCACCAGCTTATCACAGGGGGCCAACGAGCAGTACTTC.